This T cell receptor (beta chain) originates from a study of spatial heterogeneity in lung cancer. The CDR3 runs 16 residues. Germline-derived CDR1 and CDR2 are LGHNA and YNFKEQ. V lost 1 base to trimming and J lost 4 bases; unmatched junction nucleotides: 5. Time point of the sample: sample taken at primary tumor resection. The input material, whole RNA from tumor, nontumor lung or frozen PBMC, was sequenced unsorted. The donors were some 70 patients with non-small cell lung cancer that was early-stage and untreated. Every TCR cDNA molecule bore a unique molecular identifier. MiXCR, run by TCRdb on the 5' RACE reads, gives a single entry per CDR3 protein. The table lists 11,000 or so distinct CDR3 sequences, roughly 4.2% of them singletons.

This TCR derives from a male donor with early-stage non-small cell lung cancer. The sequences come from normal lung tissue next to the tumor, collected at surgery. The V gene is TRBV4-2, the J gene TRBJ2-5, with 11 bases identical to TRBD2. This chain's CDR3 is CASSQVMGLAAETQYF. The CDR3, as DNA: TGTGCCAGCAGCCAAGTAATGGGACTAGCGGCAGAGACCCAGTACTTC.